This entry lists 28 T cell receptor beta chains sequenced from one sample in a study of T cell responses to AZD1222 COVID-19 vaccine. Profiling relied on immunoSEQ multiplex PCR, and the TCRdb table lists in-frame clones only, not all of them. The sample records 170,000 or so clones, 90% to 95% being singletons. Material: peripheral blood, obtained on day 0 of AZD1222 vaccination. These receptors originate from an adult in good health.

This chain uses TRBV2 with TRBJ1-5; D is unresolved. Trimming left V 4 bases short and J 4 bases short, with 5 bases between. Germline CDR1 SNHLY, CDR2 FYNNEI. The CDR3 extends over 12 amino acids. The CDR3 protein is CASSAGNQPQHF. The CDR3 region has the DNA TGTGCCAGCAGTGCGGGAAATCAGCCCCAGCATTTT.

The chain combines TRBV9 with TRBJ1-2; tentative D call: TRBD1 (5 bases). The CDR3 has 14 amino acids. Germline-derived CDR1 and CDR2 are SGDLS and YYNGEE. V shed 0 bases and J shed 5 bases, with 11 bases lying between them. The CDR3 sequence is CASSVVGGGYGYTF. The CDR3 bases are TGTGCCAGCAGCGTAGTCGGGGGAGGGTATGGCTACACCTTC.

J is TRBJ1-5 and V is TRBV30, with D hard to call. Germline lookup yields CDR1 GTSNPN and CDR2 SVGIG (reference sequence). The V end lost 2 bases, the J end lost 4 bases, and 15 bases lay between the germline ends. This CDR3 contains 15 residues. The CDR3 coding sequence is TGTGCCTGGAGTACGGGCCTTCAGGAGAATCAGCCCCAGCATTTT. It specifies CAWSTGLQENQPQHF.

The rearrangement joins TRBV4-2 to TRBJ1-2; 10 nucleotides line up with TRBD1. CDR1 LGHNA and CDR2 YNFKEQ come from the germline V gene. Trimming cost V 0 bases and J 4 bases; bases outside gene matches: 5. CDR3 length: 16 residues. CDR3 region: CASSQDLRTGGYGYTF. The CDR3 nucleotides read TGTGCCAGCAGCCAAGATTTAAGGACAGGGGGCTATGGCTACACCTTC.

The rearrangement uses TRBV28 and TRBJ2-1; D might be TRBD2 (7 bases). The CDR3 covers 13 residues. Germline V gene lookup returns CDR1 MDHEN and CDR2 SYDVKM. V lost 2 bases and J 12 bases, leaving 14 bases between the germline ends. This chain's CDR3 is CASSLAGGPGQFF. In nucleotides, the CDR3 is TGTGCCAGCAGTTTAGCCGGGGGGCCGGGGCAGTTCTTC.

This sequence joins TRBV5-6 and TRBJ2-1, with 7 nucleotides matching TRBD2. V dropped 4 bases and J dropped 5; count of bases not matched to a gene: 12. Per the germline V gene, CDR1 is SGHDT and CDR2 is YYEEEE. The CDR3 extends over 16 amino acids. The DNA of the CDR3 is TGTGCCAGCAGCGCGCTGGGCGGGGGAAGGGACAATGAGCAGTTCTTC. Its translation: CASSALGGGRDNEQFF.

The J gene is TRBJ1-2, the V gene TRBV2; D may be TRBD1 (6 bases). The CDR3 is made up of 13 amino acids. Germline V gene lookup returns CDR1 SNHLY and CDR2 FYNNEI. Trimming removed 6 bases at V and 3 bases at J, with 11 bases between. This CDR3 reads CASRSQGDYGYTF. Here the CDR3 DNA reads TGTGCCAGCAGATCACAGGGCGACTATGGCTACACCTTC.

This clone came up once. The chain carries TRBV18 and TRBJ1-6; maybe TRBD1 (5 bases). Germline V lookup: CDR1 KGHSH, CDR2 LQKENI. V was trimmed by 8 bases and J by 4 bases, leaving 9 bases between them. The CDR3 has 13 amino acids. The CDR3 loop is CASGRGYNSPLHF. The CDR3 DNA is TGTGCCAGCGGACGGGGGTATAATTCACCCCTCCACTTT.

The genes are TRBV2 and TRBJ1-2; no definite D call. Germline assignment: CDR1 SNHLY and CDR2 FYNNEI. Trimming removed 4 bases from V and 4 bases from J, with 10 bases in between. The CDR3 is made up of 13 amino acids. This chain's CDR3 is CASSAAGIYGYTF. CDR3 bases: TGTGCCAGCAGTGCGGCGGGGATCTATGGCTACACCTTC.

The chain uses TRBV10-3 and TRBJ1-6, with 10 bases aligning to TRBD1. Germline V gene data show CDR1 as ENHRY and CDR2 as SYGVKD. This CDR3 comprises 17 residues. Trimming cost V 0 bases and J 8 bases; bases outside gene matches: 7. The CDR3 DNA reads TGTGCCATCAGTGAGTCGTCGGCGGGACAGGGGTATTCACCCCTCCACTTT. This sequence encodes CAISESSAGQGYSPLHF.

The chain carries TRBV19 and TRBJ2-3, with D possibly matching TRBD2 (6 bases). The V end was cut by 3 bases, the J end by 4 bases, with 11 bases between. The CDR3 totals 14 residues. Per germline, CDR1 LNHDA and CDR2 SQIVND (reference sequence). Here the CDR3 DNA reads TGTGCCAGTAGTATGGCGGAGGGGCCAGATACGCAGTATTTT. Amino acid sequence: CASSMAEGPDTQYF.

This clone was detected once. The rearrangement uses TRBV5-4 and TRBJ2-5; TRBD1 aligns across 12 bases. This CDR3 region has 15 residues. Germline V gene sequence: CDR1 SGHNT, CDR2 YYREEE (reference sequence). Trimming removed 4 bases from V and 4 bases from J; junction bases left unmatched: 5. The chain's CDR3 is CASSPGTGGRETQYF. The CDR3 DNA sequence: TGTGCCAGCAGCCCCGGGACAGGGGGCAGAGAGACCCAGTACTTC.

The V gene is TRBV7-2, the J gene TRBJ1-1; D uncertain. The CDR3 totals 14 residues. CDR1 is SGHTA and CDR2 is FQGNSA in the germline V gene. V was pared by 3 bases and J by 6 bases, with 14 bases between. CDR3 sequence (DNA): TGTGCCAGCAGCTTTGGCCCCCTTAGACCTGAAGCTTTCTTT. Amino acids: CASSFGPLRPEAFF.

The genes are TRBV29-1 and TRBJ1-2; weak D call: TRBD1 (5 bases). Germline CDR1 and CDR2: SQVTM and ANQGSEA. The CDR3 extends over 11 amino acids. V was trimmed by 7 bases and J by 8 bases, leaving 14 bases between them. DNA for the CDR3: TGCAGCGCTGGGGACCAAGGCGGCTACACCTTC. Its protein is CSAGDQGGYTF. Together with reference TRBV29-1 and TRBJ1-2, the CDR3 gives the full variable domain: SAVISQKPSRDICQRGTSLTIQCQVDSQVTMMFWYRQQPGQSLTLIATANQGSEATYESGFVIDKFPISRPNLTFSTLTVSNMSPEDSSIYLCSAGDQGGYTFGSGTRLTVV.

This chain uses TRBV12-3 or TRBV12-4 with TRBJ1-2; D is undetermined. V lost 6 bases, J lost 2 bases, and 10 bases lay in between. This CDR3 is built from 13 residues. The CDR3 sequence is CASRRDGNYGYTF. The CDR3 DNA follows: TGTGCCAGCAGACGAGACGGCAACTATGGCTACACCTTC.

The chain couples TRBV11-2 to TRBJ1-1, with a possible D match to TRBD1 (6 bases). Trimming pared 4 bases from V and 4 bases from J, leaving 19 bases between. Germline V CDR1 and CDR2: SGHAT, FQNNGV. The CDR3 runs 16 residues. CDR3 nucleotides: TGTGCCAGCAGCTCCATAACACAGGGAAGGGGCACTGAAGCTTTCTTT. As protein: CASSSITQGRGTEAFF.

The chain employs TRBV5-1 and TRBJ2-7, with 8 bases that match TRBD1. The CDR3 length is 15 residues. The junction had 8 bases not matched to a gene; V was cut back by 6 bases and J by 0 bases. Germline V CDR1 and CDR2: SGHRS, YFSETQ. CDR3 bases: TGCGCCAGCACCCCTTCGGGGACAGGCTCCTACGAGCAGTACTTC. Protein product: CASTPSGTGSYEQYF.

This chain connects TRBV2 to TRBJ1-2; D remains unclear. The CDR3 is made up of 16 amino acids. V was trimmed by 5 bases and J by 0 bases, leaving 16 bases between them. Looked up from germline, CDR1 is SNHLY and CDR2 is FYNNEI. The CDR3 DNA follows: TGTGCCAGCAGTCGTCTGTTGGGGATCGCTAACTATGGCTACACCTTC. It is translated as CASSRLLGIANYGYTF.

The genes are TRBV6-2 or TRBV6-3 and TRBJ2-2; D not certain. V lost 4 bases to trimming and J lost 6 bases, with 12 bases between them. The CDR3 spans 14 residues. The germline gives CDR1 MNHEY, CDR2 SVGEGT. The CDR3 here is CASSSLVLAGELFF. The DNA of the CDR3 is TGTGCCAGCAGTTCCCTAGTTCTAGCCGGGGAGCTGTTTTTT.

The CDR3 DNA reads TGTGCCAGCAGCAAAGGGGGCGTCCCTGGTAATTCACCCCTCCACTTT. Amino acid sequence: CASSKGGVPGNSPLHF. This sequence joins TRBV13 and TRBJ1-6, with TRBD1 identical over 7 bases. The CDR3 totals 16 residues. Germline V gene lookup returns CDR1 PRHDT and CDR2 FYEKMQ (reference sequence). The V and J ends lost 5 bases and 6 bases, in that order; junction bases with no gene match: 10.

This chain connects TRBV6-2 or TRBV6-3 to TRBJ2-7; D may be TRBD1 (6 bases). Trimming took off 0 bases at V and 4 bases at J, with 16 bases between the two ends. The CDR3 runs 16 residues. The germline V gene encodes CDR1 MNHEY and CDR2 SVGEGT. DNA of the CDR3: TGTGCCAGCAGTTACTCGAGGGTCGGACAGTCTTACGAGCAGTACTTC. Protein product: CASSYSRVGQSYEQYF.

The chain couples TRBV7-6 to TRBJ2-5, with 7 positions matching TRBD1. With V trimmed by 5 bases and J by 2 bases, 8 bases remained unmatched. This CDR3 has 15 residues. CDR1 is SGHVS and CDR2 is FNYEAQ in the germline V gene. CDR3 nucleotide sequence: TGTGCCAGCAGCGACCTAGGGGACAGTCAAGAGACCCAGTACTTC. Its protein product is CASSDLGDSQETQYF.

Only a few counts were recorded for this clone. Here the CDR3 DNA reads TGCGCCAGCAGCTGGGTCGATGAGAACACTGAAGCTTTCTTT. Protein: CASSWVDENTEAFF. The rearrangement links TRBV5-1 to TRBJ1-1; D is uncertain. With 3 bases removed from V and 1 base from J, the gap between germline ends came to 10 bases. The CDR3 runs 14 residues. CDR1 and CDR2 from the germline V gene are SGHRS and YFSETQ.

This clone was counted a few times. The rearrangement joins TRBV10-3 to TRBJ2-7, with D possibly being TRBD2 (5 bases). This CDR3 has 13 residues. CDR1 ENHRY and CDR2 SYGVKD come from the germline V gene. Trimming removed 5 bases from V and 5 bases from J, with 13 bases in between. The CDR3 region is CAISPPRGHEQYF. The CDR3 region has the DNA TGTGCCATCAGTCCCCCCCGGGGTCACGAGCAGTACTTC.

This chain links TRBV30 with TRBJ1-2; D gene uncertain. Germline assignment: CDR1 GTSNPN and CDR2 SVGIG (reference sequence). The CDR3 is 11 residues long. With 3 bases removed from V and 2 bases from J, the gap between germline ends came to 4 bases. CDR3 sequence reads: CAWRENYGYTF. CDR3 sequence (DNA): TGTGCCTGGAGAGAGAACTATGGCTACACCTTC.

The table lists this clone with a count of one. This sequence joins TRBV4-2 and TRBJ2-7; 9 nucleotides agree with TRBD1. Unmatched junction bases numbered 4, after V lost 4 bases and J lost 3 bases. The CDR3 covers 14 residues. CDR1 LGHNA and CDR2 YNFKEQ come from the germline V gene. The CDR3 is CASSPRDRDYEQYF. The CDR3 DNA follows: TGTGCCAGCAGCCCACGGGACAGGGACTACGAGCAGTACTTC.

V is TRBV5-1 and J is TRBJ2-1; TRBD1 is a possible D gene (5 bases). Germline V gene data show CDR1 as SGHRS and CDR2 as YFSETQ. Trimming left V 0 bases short and J 4 bases short, with 14 bases between. The CDR3 is 16 amino acids. Written as DNA, the CDR3 is TGCGCCAGCAGCTTGGAAGGGGATAGTGGGTACAATGAGCAGTTCTTC. It is translated as CASSLEGDSGYNEQFF.

The J gene is TRBJ1-4, the V gene TRBV28, with no clear D. The CDR3 length is 11 residues. V was clipped by 7 bases and J by 6 bases, with 6 bases between them. Germline values: CDR1 MDHEN, CDR2 SYDVKM. The CDR3 DNA is TGTGCCAGCAACATAGATGAAAAACTGTTTTTT. As protein: CASNIDEKLFF. Full variable domain (missing parts from reference TRBV28 and TRBJ1-4): DVKVTQSSRYLVKRTGEKVFLECVQDMDHENMFWYRQDPGLGLRLIYFSYDVKMKEKGDIPEGYSVSREKKERFSLILESASTNQTSMYLCASNIDEKLFFGSGTQLSVL.